The source of this T cell receptor beta chain is a study of T cell responses to AZD1222 COVID-19 vaccine. Study-wide background: Second-dose recipients at about 4 or about 12 weeks were treated as one pooled group. Study results and limitations: Nearly half of the spike-specific TCRs reportedly recognize variant regions that carry no mutations. Baseline serology detected seropositivity in only six AZD1222 recipients. Repertoires were collected only later (after the peak T cell response had occurred).

Trimming cost V 1 base and J 6 bases; bases outside gene matches: 3. CDR1 is LNHDA, CDR2 SQIVND, per germline (reference sequence). The CDR3 runs 14 residues. Libraries were prepared by immunoSEQ multiplex PCR; TCRdb keeps only in-frame clonotypes and omits some of them. The sample has some 150,000 clones; under 95% are singletons. As regards this clone: Its antigen is as yet unknown.

The chain couples TRBV19 to TRBJ1-2; TRBD1 agrees at 9 bases. The sequence was collected from an adult in good health. The source was peripheral blood, collected on day 0 of AZD1222 vaccination. The CDR3 is CASSIVDRGNGYTF. The CDR3 region has the DNA TGTGCCAGTAGTATAGTGGACAGGGGAAATGGCTACACCTTC.